This TCR beta chain was documented in a study of T cell responses to AZD1222 COVID-19 vaccine. Study overall: The analysis combined second doses at about 4 or about 12 weeks. Notes on the study in general: Per reports, nearly half of all spike-specific TCRs target regions that are unmutated in variants.

Notes on this clone: No antigen is known for it.

Deletions cut 6 bases from V and 9 bases from J, with 15 bases between. CDR3 length: 14 amino acids. Germline loops: CDR1 KGHSH, CDR2 LQKENI. The assay was immunoSEQ multiplex PCR, and TCRdb's table has in-frame clones only and misses some. Among 200,000 or so clones listed, 94% were seen once. Sequenced here: peripheral blood, sampled on day 0 of AZD1222 vaccination. This sequence joins TRBV18 and TRBJ1-6; D is perhaps TRBD1 (5 bases). This clonotype was sampled from an adult in good health. The CDR3 reads CASSPVGVGSPLHF. The DNA for the CDR3 is TGTGCCAGCTCCCCGGTGGGGGTAGGTTCACCCCTCCACTTT.